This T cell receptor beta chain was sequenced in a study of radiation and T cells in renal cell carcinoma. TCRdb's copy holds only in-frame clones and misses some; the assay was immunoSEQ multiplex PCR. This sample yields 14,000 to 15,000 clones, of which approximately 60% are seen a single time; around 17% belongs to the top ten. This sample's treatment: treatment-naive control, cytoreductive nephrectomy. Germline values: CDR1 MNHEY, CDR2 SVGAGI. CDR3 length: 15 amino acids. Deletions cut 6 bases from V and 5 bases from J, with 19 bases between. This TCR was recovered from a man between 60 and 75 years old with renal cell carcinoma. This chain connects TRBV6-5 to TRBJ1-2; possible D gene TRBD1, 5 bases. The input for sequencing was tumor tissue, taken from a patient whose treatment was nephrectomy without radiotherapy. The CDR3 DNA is TGTGCCAGCAGGCCCGGGACGACAAGATTATATGGCTACACCTTC. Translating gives CASRPGTTRLYGYTF.